This T cell receptor beta chain stems from a study of vaccination and CD4 T cells after COVID-19. Study context: Comprising six males and four females, the convalescent participants counted two Hispanic individuals among them. Study-level results: Spike mono-reactivity was found in 304 of 307 vaccine-specific clones from convalescent patients.

In its sample, this clonotype was seen a few times. Its cognate antigen is unknown. The junction differs from germline at one of its ends, possibly a read error. As for treatment: 10-day PBMC culture with coronavirus spike peptide pools or control peptides (ViraFEST assay). Every well contained 1.5 million to 2.5 million PBMCs, which were grown with about 10 IU/ml IL-2 and roughly 9.7 ug/ml peptide pools. At both days 3 and 7, half the medium was replaced with fresh IL-2 medium. The CDR3 contains 8 residues. The germline V gene has CDR1 DFQATT and CDR2 SNEGSKA (reference sequence). Oncomine TCR Beta short-read sequencing was applied to DNA from cultured CD4+ T cells. One entry per CDR3 protein results from TCRdb running MiXCR on the PCR reads. The sample has over 8,000 distinct CDR3 sequences, 25% seen once.

This TCR was recovered from a human donor who received a COVID-19 vaccine. V usage is TRBV20-1 and J usage is TRBJ1-2; no reliable D call. Sequenced here: CD4+ T cells from blood, cultured in vitro, sampled before SARS-CoV-2 vaccination. Here the CDR3 DNA reads TGCAGTGCTGGGTGGGGTTCCTTC. It specifies CSAGWGSF.